This T cell receptor (beta chain) was identified in a study of identical twins. Template switching, a step in the protocol, added a universal primer site, and cDNA carried unique molecular identifiers. One entry per CDR3 protein results from TCRdb running MiXCR on the 5' RACE reads. The data hold hundreds of thousands of distinct CDR3 sequences, with around 21% observed a single time. There are many counts of this clonotype. Its antigen is unknown. Study conclusions and caveats: The study found weaker excess twin sharing in beta out-of-frame sequences. Part of the zero-insertion signal could reflect confounding by invariant MAIT and iNKT cells.

This sample also appeared in a second study, on T cells expressing NK-cell markers.

The sample comprised PBMCs. This TCR was sampled from a woman under 30 in good health.

The CDR3 region has the DNA TGTGCCAGCAGCTTAAGACAGGGCGACGGGGAGCTGTTTTTT. It encodes CASSLRQGDGELFF. The chain employs TRBV11-3 and TRBJ2-2; the match to TRBD1 covers 7 bases. CDR3 size: 14 residues. Unmatched junction bases numbered 4, after V lost 2 bases and J lost 7 bases. Per the germline V gene, CDR1 is SGHNT and CDR2 is YENEEA. The full variable domain, with the rest looked up from reference TRBV11-3 and TRBJ2-2, is EAGVVQSPRYKIIEKKQPVAFWCNPISGHNTLYWYLQNLGQGPELLIRYENEEAVDDSQLPKDRFSAERLKGVDSTLKIQPAELGDSAVYLCASSLRQGDGELFFGEGSRLTVL.